This entry describes one T cell receptor (beta chain). UMI-labeled 5' RACE yielded the TCR beta libraries. TCRdb reanalyzed the 5' RACE reads and collapses them to one entry per CDR3 protein, without DNA. The listing contains about 4,700 distinct CDR3 sequences. The source of the PBMC was buffy coats of healthy donors. Total CD8+ T cells came from negative magnetic enrichment. It was from duplicate vials of fewer than 160,000 sorted CD8+ T cells per subset that RNA came. The data stem from a study of human CD8 memory T cell subsets. The CDR3 has 14 amino acids. The germline V gene encodes CDR1 LNHDA and CDR2 SQIVND (reference sequence).

The V and J genes are TRBV19 and TRBJ1-1; TCRdb's D call of TRBD1 is untestable without DNA. The source material was CD8+ T cells from PBMCs. The clonotype was recovered from a human donor in good health. CDR3 residues: CASKPGTGWPEAFF.